The sequence of this T cell receptor (beta chain) was determined in a study of T cells in Graves' hyperthyroidism and ophthalmopathy. The sample holds one count of this clonotype. Its antigen is undetermined. Germline and junction disagree at one end, which may indicate a read error. RNA transcripts served as the template for amplifying TCR beta CDR3 regions. Carried out on the TCR CDR3, a first-round RT-PCR used the HTBI primer set. TCRdb itself ran the multiplex PCR reads through MiXCR, one entry per CDR3 protein. Of about 620,000 distinct CDR3 sequences in the sample, around 16% were seen once. This CDR3 contains 16 residues. Germline V gene sequence: CDR1 MDHEN, CDR2 SYDVKM. General observations from the study: Median prediction lead before ophthalmopathy onset was 6.5 months with the model.

J is TRBJ2-7 and V is TRBV28, with TRBD2 matching 9 bases. The sequenced material came from blood. The TCR originated in a woman under 40 with Graves' hyperthyroidism. This chain's CDR3 is CARTRREGAELYQQYF. The CDR3 nucleotides read TGTGCCAGAACCCGGCGGGAGGGGGCCGAACTCTACCAGCAGTACTTC.